The 29 T cell receptor beta chains listed next were all sequenced from one sample in a study of beta chain features in type 1 diabetes. The entirety of the isolated RNA underwent reverse transcription, so expressed TCRB transcripts were sequenced. Profiling relied on immunoSEQ multiplex PCR, and the TCRdb table lists in-frame clones only, not all of them. Of around 330,000 clones detected, 9.5% to 11% appear once; the ten largest clones hold over 0.015%. The specimen was naive CD4+ T cells from blood. The receptors shown here come from a woman in her thirties in good health.

This clone came up a few times. The chain uses TRBV27 and TRBJ2-1; 7 bases fit TRBD2. Germline CDR1 reads MNHEY; CDR2 reads SMNVEV (reference sequence). There are 17 residues in the CDR3. The V and J ends lost 0 bases and 4 bases, in that order; junction bases with no gene match: 9. The CDR3: CASSLSLGGVYYNEQFF. The CDR3 DNA reads as TGTGCCAGCAGTTTATCGTTGGGGGGGGTATATTACAATGAGCAGTTCTTC.

In this sample, this clone turned up a few times. The chain is built from TRBV19 and TRBJ2-2; TRBD1 matches 8 bases. The CDR3 length is 16 residues. V was clipped by 6 bases and J by 1 base; unmatched bases: 7. Germline lookup yields CDR1 LNHDA and CDR2 SQIVND (reference sequence). CDR3 in DNA: TGTGCCAGTAGGCAAACCGGGACAGGGAACACCGGGGAGCTGTTTTTT. Its protein is CASRQTGTGNTGELFF.

This chain uses TRBV18 with TRBJ2-5, with TRBD1 matching 7 bases. Trimming at V came to 5 bases and at J to 3 bases, leaving 3 bases not matched to a gene. Germline lookup yields CDR1 KGHSH and CDR2 LQKENI. The CDR3 extends over 13 amino acids. The CDR3 nucleotides read TGTGCCAGCTCAGGGACAGAGGAAGAGACCCAGTACTTC. It encodes CASSGTEEETQYF.

The chain joins TRBV15 to TRBJ2-2; D might be TRBD2 (6 bases). CDR1 is LNHNV and CDR2 is YYDKDF in the germline V gene (reference sequence). The CDR3 has 20 residues. V lost 0 bases and J 4 bases, leaving 24 bases between the germline ends. CDR3 protein: CATSRDLVTVYRRGTGELFF. DNA for the CDR3: TGTGCCACCAGCAGAGATCTCGTGACAGTTTATAGGAGGGGCACCGGGGAGCTGTTTTTT.

This clone was recorded a few times. The J gene is TRBJ1-3, the V gene TRBV6-1; a possible D gene is TRBD1 (6 bases). The V end lost 2 bases, the J end lost 2 bases, and 13 bases lay between the germline ends. Germline V gene data show CDR1 as MNHNS and CDR2 as SASEGT. The CDR3 is made up of 16 amino acids. CDR3 in DNA: TGTGCCAGCAGTGAATTTTCAGGGGCGGCTGGAAACACCATATATTTT. Translating it yields CASSEFSGAAGNTIYF.

The V and J genes are TRBV18 and TRBJ1-1, with D unresolved. Trimming removed 7 bases at V and 1 base at J, with 16 bases between. The CDR3 is 15 amino acids. Germline values: CDR1 KGHSH, CDR2 LQKENI. The CDR3 here is CASFPSTNRNTEAFF. In DNA form, the CDR3 reads TGTGCCAGCTTCCCATCAACAAACAGGAACACTGAAGCTTTCTTT.

The chain recombines TRBV5-1 with TRBJ2-5; a weak D match, TRBD2 (6 bases). V shed 4 bases and J shed 5 bases, with 18 bases lying between them. CDR3 length equals 15 residues. Germline-derived CDR1 and CDR2 are SGHRS and YFSETQ. This chain's CDR3 is CASSPTSGYGETQYF. DNA for the CDR3: TGCGCCAGCAGCCCAACAAGCGGGTACGGGGAGACCCAGTACTTC. Filled out from reference TRBV5-1 and TRBJ2-5, the complete variable domain reads KAGVTQTPRYLIKTRGQQVTLSCSPISGHRSVSWYQQTPGQGLQFLFEYFSETQRNKGNFPGRFSGRQFSNSRSEMNVSTLELGDSALYLCASSPTSGYGETQYFGPGTRLLVL.

This clone was seen only a few times. The chain is built from TRBV7-2 and TRBJ2-6; the D is unclear. CDR3 length: 14 residues. CDR1 and CDR2 (germline): SGHTA, FQGNSA. V lost 5 bases and J lost 12, with 17 bases in between. CDR3 coding DNA: TGTGCCAGCAGCACAGTGGAAGGATCGAGCGTCCTGACTTTC. Translating gives CASSTVEGSSVLTF.

In its sample, this clone was seen a few times. V is TRBV7-2 and J is TRBJ1-1; D remains unclear. The CDR3 length is 15 residues. Trimming took off 1 base at V and 4 bases at J, with 13 bases between the two ends. Per the germline V gene, CDR1 is SGHTA and CDR2 is FQGNSA. The CDR3 DNA reads as TGTGCCAGCAGCTTAGGAGCGGGGATGGGCACTGAAGCTTTCTTT. Translating it yields CASSLGAGMGTEAFF.

This clone appeared a few times. The chain joins TRBV4-3 to TRBJ2-7, with D possibly matching TRBD1 (6 bases). V gave up 3 bases and J gave up 7 bases, with 13 bases separating them. Germline CDR1 and CDR2: LGHNA and YSLEER. The CDR3 spans 13 residues. CDR3 coding DNA: TGCGCCAGCAGCCAGGACAGCCGTCTGGAGCAGTACTTC. As protein: CASSQDSRLEQYF.

This clone occurred a few times. The chain recombines TRBV23-1 with TRBJ1-4; 8 bases map to TRBD1. TRBV23-1 is reported as an ORF; its role is uncertain. CDR3 length equals 16 residues. J lost 4 bases, V lost 4 bases, and 8 bases had no gene match. The CDR3 spells CASSPTRDRNNEKLFF. The CDR3 coding sequence is TGCGCCAGCAGTCCCACGAGGGACAGGAATAATGAAAAACTGTTTTTT.

This clone has a handful of counts. J is TRBJ1-1 and V is TRBV5-4; 7 bases align to TRBD1. Per germline, CDR1 SGHNT and CDR2 YYREEE (reference sequence). V shed 5 bases, J shed 1 base, and the junction held 5 bases outside the gene matches. The CDR3 runs 14 residues. The CDR3 DNA reads TGTGCCAGCAGAAGGGGACAGCAGAACACTGAAGCTTTCTTT. Its protein is CASRRGQQNTEAFF. Full variable domain (rest looked up from reference TRBV5-4 and TRBJ1-1): ETGVTQSPTHLIKTRGQQVTLRCSSQSGHNTVSWYQQALGQGPQFIFQYYREEENGRGNFPPRFSGLQFPNYSSELNVNALELDDSALYLCASRRGQQNTEAFFGQGTRLTVV.

This clone was observed a handful of times. The V gene is TRBV28, the J gene TRBJ1-2, with a weak D call TRBD1 (6 bases). Germline CDR1 reads MDHEN; CDR2 reads SYDVKM. CDR3 length equals 15 residues. The germline V and J ends were trimmed by 9 bases and 3 bases, with 20 bases remaining between them. DNA of the CDR3: TGTGCCAGTGGCCAGGCAGGGGAAGGGGACTATGGCTACACCTTC. Encoded protein: CASGQAGEGDYGYTF.

The chain couples TRBV28 to TRBJ2-7; TRBD2 matches 8 bases. The germline V gene has CDR1 MDHEN and CDR2 SYDVKM. The CDR3 contains 16 residues. V shed 5 bases, J shed 1 base, and the junction held 10 bases outside the gene matches. CDR3 DNA sequence: TGTGCCAGCAGTCCCCGTCTAGCGGGTCGATCCTACGAGCAGTACTTC. This gives the protein CASSPRLAGRSYEQYF.

The V and J genes are TRBV21-1 and TRBJ2-7; the table names TRBD1, a call not compared with the DNA. TRBV21-1 is listed as a pseudogene. This CDR3 has 17 residues. Here the CDR3 reads CASSSRTGGESLYEQYF. In DNA form, the CDR3 reads TGTGCCAGCAGCTCTCGGACAGGGGGCGAGTCCCTTTACGAGCAGTACTTC.

This clone was counted a few times. The chain links TRBV11-3 to TRBJ2-1, with D maybe TRBD2 (5 bases). The CDR3 runs to 16 residues. V was cut by 5 bases and J by 0 bases, with 14 bases left in between. Germline CDR1 and CDR2: SGHNT and YENEEA. The CDR3 DNA is TGTGCCAGCAGCCTTAGGGCGGGCGGCTCCTACAATGAGCAGTTCTTC. Its translation: CASSLRAGGSYNEQFF.

The chain uses TRBV4-2 and TRBJ2-7; 7 nucleotides align to TRBD2. This CDR3 spans 16 amino acids. Trimming removed 0 bases from V and 4 bases from J; junction bases left unmatched: 9. Germline CDR1 reads LGHNA; CDR2 reads YNFKEQ. The DNA for the CDR3 is TGTGCCAGCAGCCAAGATGGCTCCGGGACTACATACGAGCAGTACTTC. It codes for CASSQDGSGTTYEQYF.

The chain carries TRBV30 and TRBJ1-4; D is undetermined. Germline V CDR1 and CDR2: GTSNPN, SVGIG (reference sequence). With 1 base removed from V and 6 bases from J, the gap between germline ends came to 12 bases. The CDR3 has 14 amino acids. CDR3 DNA: TGTGCCTGGAGTGATGGACTGACGGATGAAAAACTGTTTTTT. As protein: CAWSDGLTDEKLFF.

This rearrangement joins TRBV7-2 to TRBJ2-3, with D hard to call. V was shortened by 5 bases and J by 4 bases, with 10 bases between the two germline ends. The CDR3 loop spans 13 amino acids. Germline values: CDR1 SGHTA, CDR2 FQGNSA. This CDR3 is CASSLAPADTQYF. The CDR3 coding sequence is TGTGCCAGCAGCCTGGCCCCCGCAGATACGCAGTATTTT.

The gene calls are TRBV2 and TRBJ1-2, with D unresolved. The CDR3 covers 13 residues. Germline lookup yields CDR1 SNHLY and CDR2 FYNNEI. Deletions cut 1 base from V and 3 bases from J, with 6 bases between. CDR3 residues: CASSEDSYYGYTF. CDR3 nucleotide sequence: TGTGCCAGCAGTGAAGACAGCTACTATGGCTACACCTTC.

This clone was seen only a few times. V gene TRBV5-1 combines with J gene TRBJ2-1; the D is unclear. Looked up from germline, CDR1 is SGHRS and CDR2 is YFSETQ. The CDR3 extends over 12 amino acids. Trimming shortened V by 4 bases and J by 9 bases, and 11 bases separated the two germline ends. In DNA, the CDR3 is TGCGCCAGCAGCCGTGAGCGTATTGAGCAGTTCTTC. It encodes CASSRERIEQFF.

The chain couples TRBV2 to TRBJ2-1; 7 bases line up with TRBD2. V lost 7 bases and J lost 5; bases outside the gene matches: 11. CDR3 length: 15 residues. Germline CDR1 SNHLY, CDR2 FYNNEI. The CDR3 reads CASTAMVAGNNEQFF. The CDR3 coding sequence is TGTGCCAGCACTGCGATGGTAGCGGGTAACAATGAGCAGTTCTTC.

The chain combines TRBV4-2 with TRBJ2-7; D is ambiguous. The germline V and J ends were trimmed by 1 base and 4 bases, with 14 bases remaining between them. The CDR3 loop spans 15 amino acids. The V gene's germline CDR1 is LGHNA and CDR2 YNFKEQ. CDR3 residues: CASSQGHAGSYEQYF. The CDR3 DNA sequence: TGTGCCAGCAGCCAAGGCCACGCCGGTTCATACGAGCAGTACTTC.

The chain links TRBV4-3 to TRBJ2-7; 9 bases align to TRBD2. This CDR3 is built from 18 residues. The V gene's germline CDR1 is LGHNA and CDR2 YSLEER. Trimming took 0 bases from V and 4 from J; bases not matched to a gene: 13. The CDR3 DNA sequence: TGCGCCAGCAGCCAAGAAGATAGGGGCGCTGCGGGGGGGTACGAGCAGTACTTC. It yields the protein CASSQEDRGAAGGYEQYF.

The CDR3 nucleotides read TGTGCCAGCAGTGCTGACAGGGGAGAAACTAATGAAAAACTGTTTTTT. Translating it yields CASSADRGETNEKLFF. The rearrangement uses TRBV25-1 and TRBJ1-4; 8 bases agree with TRBD1. CDR3 length: 16 residues. Trimming took 4 bases from V and 1 from J; bases not matched to a gene: 5. Germline CDR1 is MGHDK and CDR2 is SYGVNS.

This clone was counted a few times. The chain is built from TRBV15 and TRBJ2-2; D is perhaps TRBD1 (6 bases). CDR1 is LNHNV, CDR2 YYDKDF, per germline (reference sequence). The CDR3 loop spans 16 amino acids. Trimming shortened V by 4 bases and J by 7 bases, and 19 bases separated the two germline ends. CDR3 DNA sequence: TGTGCCACCAGCAAGGAAGGGGGTCTCGGCGGCGGGGAGCTGTTTTTT. It specifies CATSKEGGLGGGELFF.

The chain couples TRBV30 to TRBJ2-7, with 9 bases that match TRBD1. V lost 5 bases and J lost 0; bases outside the gene matches: 8. The CDR3 contains 15 residues. From germline, CDR1 is GTSNPN and CDR2 SVGIG (reference sequence). CDR3 nucleotide sequence: TGTGCCTGGCAAACCGGGACAGGGAGCTCCTACGAGCAGTACTTC. Amino acids: CAWQTGTGSSYEQYF.

CDR3 sequence (DNA): TGCGCCAGCAGCGGGCGGGACTCAAGCTCTGGGGCCAACGTCCTGACTTTC. Protein sequence: CASSGRDSSSGANVLTF. This chain connects TRBV4-3 to TRBJ2-6; D might be TRBD2 (6 bases). This CDR3 has 17 residues. Trimming stripped 5 bases from V and 0 bases from J, with 14 bases between. CDR1 LGHNA and CDR2 YSLEER come from the germline V gene.

This clone was picked up a small number of times. This chain links TRBV28 with TRBJ1-5; D may be TRBD1 (5 bases). The CDR3 is made up of 15 amino acids. Per the germline V gene, CDR1 is MDHEN and CDR2 is SYDVKM. With 8 bases removed from V and 2 bases from J, the gap between germline ends came to 16 bases. The CDR3 nucleotides read TGTGCCAGCGGGTTAGACAGCCTTGGCAATCAGCCCCAGCATTTT. This encodes CASGLDSLGNQPQHF.